This is a list of T cell receptor beta chains from one sample in a study of blood T cell repertoires in COVID-19. Using immunoSEQ multiplex PCR, the repertoire was profiled, and TCRdb retains in-frame clones only, with some absent. The table lists roughly 260,000 clones, approximately 91% of them singletons. What was sequenced was peripheral blood. These receptors were taken from a person aged 18 to 35 with COVID-19, enrolled during active disease. CDR3s include the opening cysteine and the closing phenylalanine or tryptophan. D genes are given only for firm matches. Clone size is given for some rows only: seen once, a few or many times, or a class if the clone is expanded.

len,v_gene,j_gene,d_gene,abundance,CDR3aa,CDR3nt
15,TRBV25-1,TRBJ2-7,NA,NA,CASSEVLGSRDEQYF,TGTGCCAGCAGTGAAGTATTGGGATCGAGGGACGAGCAGTACTTC
14,TRBV19,TRBJ1-1,TRBD1,NA,CASSRGQANTEAFF,TGTGCCAGTAGTAGGGGACAGGCCAACACTGAAGCTTTCTTT
15,TRBV4-1,TRBJ2-7,NA,once,CASSPRDAPSYEQYF,TGCGCCAGCAGCCCGCGGGACGCGCCTTCCTACGAGCAGTACTTC
14,TRBV10-3,TRBJ1-1,NA,NA,CAISDASGGGLAFF,TGTGCCATCAGTGACGCCAGTGGGGGGGGATTAGCTTTCTTT
15,TRBV28,TRBJ2-7,TRBD2,once,CASRTIAGKTYEQYF,TGTGCCAGCAGGACGATAGCGGGAAAGACCTACGAGCAGTACTTC
18,TRBV7-9,TRBJ1-6,TRBD1,NA,CASSLDRAAGSYNSPLHF,TGTGCCAGCAGCTTGGACAGGGCCGCCGGGTCCTATAATTCACCCCTCCACTTT
15,TRBV4-2,TRBJ2-1,TRBD2,NA,CASSHFSGREPEQFF,TGTGCCAGCAGCCATTTTAGCGGGAGGGAGCCTGAGCAGTTCTTC
15,TRBV10-3,TRBJ1-2,TRBD1,NA,CATQGVHLSNYGYTF,TGTGCCACCCAGGGGGTGCATCTTTCTAACTATGGCTACACCTTC
14,TRBV5-4,TRBJ1-1,NA,NA,CASSLVAGRTEAFF,TGTGCCAGCAGCTTGGTCGCAGGGAGGACTGAAGCTTTCTTT
15,TRBV3-1/TRBV3-2,TRBJ2-5,NA,NA,CASSQNFRREETQYF,TGTGCCAGCAGCCAAAATTTCAGGAGGGAAGAGACCCAGTACTTC
16,TRBV4-1,TRBJ1-5,TRBD1,NA,CASSQEPTGGSQPQHF,TGCGCCAGCAGCCAAGAGCCGACAGGGGGCAGTCAGCCCCAGCATTTT
13,TRBV5-6,TRBJ2-7,NA,NA,CASTQDRSYEQYF,TGTGCCAGCACCCAGGACAGATCCTACGAGCAGTACTTC
15,TRBV9,TRBJ2-1,TRBD2,NA,CASSVGLAATNEQFF,TGTGCCAGCAGCGTAGGGCTAGCGGCAACCAATGAGCAGTTCTTC
16,TRBV2,TRBJ2-2,TRBD2,NA,CARTGTSGRLAGELFF,TGTGCCAGAACCGGGACTAGCGGGAGGCTGGCCGGGGAGCTGTTTTTT
15,TRBV4-1,TRBJ2-7,TRBD1,once,CASSQKDRATYEQYF,TGCGCCAGCAGCCAAAAGGACAGGGCGACCTACGAGCAGTACTTC
16,TRBV13,TRBJ1-1,NA,once,CASSPPGRGGIAEAFF,TGTGCCAGCAGCCCCCCGGGTCGCGGGGGGATCGCTGAAGCTTTCTTT
15,TRBV4-2,TRBJ1-5,NA,NA,CASNRDPNSNQPQHF,TGTGCCAGCAACAGGGATCCCAATAGCAATCAGCCCCAGCATTTT
15,TRBV19,TRBJ2-5,TRBD1,once,CASSRRQGGEETQYF,TGTGCCAGTAGTCGTAGACAGGGTGGAGAAGAGACCCAGTACTTC
12,TRBV3-1/TRBV3-2,TRBJ2-1,NA,NA,CASSQDRLLQFF,TGTGCCAGCAGCCAAGATCGATTACTGCAGTTCTTC
13,TRBV13,TRBJ1-2,NA,NA,CASSLGRNYGYTF,TGTGCCAGCAGCTTAGGACGGAACTATGGCTACACCTTC
15,TRBV6-5,TRBJ1-5,NA,NA,CASRKGSLSNQPQHF,TGTGCCAGCAGGAAAGGGAGTTTAAGCAATCAGCCCCAGCATTTT
21,TRBV28,TRBJ2-4,NA,once,CASSSARAEMSYRIAKNIQYF,TGTGCCAGCAGTTCCGCGAGGGCGGAAATGAGCTATCGAATAGCCAAAAACATTCAGTACTTC
11,TRBV9,TRBJ2-1,NA,NA,CASTRAGEQFF,TGTGCCAGCACCCGGGCGGGTGAGCAGTTCTTC
13,TRBV11-2,TRBJ1-1,NA,NA,CASSPRRNTEAFF,TGTGCCAGCAGCCCCCGGAGGAACACTGAAGCTTTCTTT
15,TRBV19,TRBJ2-1,TRBD2,NA,CASSTSGDSYNEQFF,TGTGCCAGTAGTACGAGCGGGGACTCCTACAATGAGCAGTTCTTC
14,TRBV6-5,TRBJ1-6,NA,NA,CASSYSKSNSPLHF,TGTGCCAGCAGTTACTCCAAGAGCAATTCACCCCTCCACTTT
15,TRBV9,TRBJ2-5,NA,NA,CASSTSGYSQETQYF,TGTGCCAGCAGCACCAGCGGGTACTCCCAAGAGACCCAGTACTTC
14,TRBV6-6,TRBJ1-5,NA,NA,CASSYPETNQPQHF,TGTGCCAGCAGTTACCCGGAGACCAATCAGCCCCAGCATTTT
14,TRBV7-9,TRBJ2-5,NA,NA,CASSPPERIETQYF,TGTGCCAGCAGCCCCCCTGAGAGGATCGAGACCCAGTACTTC
16,TRBV4-1,TRBJ1-5,NA,NA,CASSPGVVIGNQPQHF,TGCGCCAGCAGCCCCGGGGTGGTTATTGGCAATCAGCCCCAGCATTTT
13,TRBV19,TRBJ1-2,TRBD1,NA,CASSSPDRRGYTF,TGTGCCAGTAGTTCACCGGACAGGCGCGGCTACACCTTC
15,TRBV5-1,TRBJ1-1,NA,NA,CASSPRTVSNTEAFF,TGCGCCAGCAGCCCGAGGACAGTGTCGAACACTGAAGCTTTCTTT
16,TRBV27,TRBJ1-6,NA,NA,CASSLTSSSYNSPLHF,TGTGCCAGCAGTTTGACTTCGAGCTCCTATAATTCACCCCTCCACTTT
17,TRBV25-1,TRBJ2-6,TRBD1,NA,CASSTGTGDSGANVLTF,TGTGCCAGCAGTACCGGGACAGGGGACTCTGGGGCCAACGTCCTGACTTTC
14,TRBV10-3,TRBJ1-2,NA,NA,CAISDSQVLYGYTF,TGTGCCATCAGTGACTCGCAGGTCCTCTATGGCTACACCTTC
11,TRBV20-1,TRBJ1-1,TRBD1,NA,CSYTGGNEAFF,TGCAGTTATACAGGGGGCAATGAAGCTTTCTTT
15,TRBV7-8,TRBJ1-1,NA,few,CASSLDRTRNTEAFF,TGTGCCAGCAGCTTAGATCGGACAAGGAACACTGAAGCTTTCTTT
15,TRBV5-1,TRBJ2-1,NA,NA,CASSLTSGGYNEQFF,TGCGCCAGCAGTCTAACGTCCGGGGGCTACAATGAGCAGTTCTTC
14,TRBV10-3,TRBJ2-1,TRBD2,NA,CAISAASGHNEQFF,TGTGCCATCAGTGCCGCTAGCGGCCACAATGAGCAGTTCTTC
15,TRBV25-1,TRBJ2-7,TRBD2,NA,CASSEPGLGNYEQYF,TGTGCCAGCAGTGAACCGGGACTAGGAAACTACGAGCAGTACTTC
12,TRBV6-6,TRBJ1-1,NA,NA,CASRQGYTEAFF,TGTGCCAGCAGACAGGGATACACTGAAGCTTTCTTT
15,TRBV5-4,TRBJ1-2,NA,once,CASSLGVPGNYGYTF,TGTGCCAGCAGCTTGGGAGTGCCGGGGAACTATGGCTACACCTTC
15,TRBV10-3,TRBJ2-1,TRBD1,NA,CAIREGQGTYNEQFF,TGTGCCATCAGGGAGGGACAGGGCACCTACAATGAGCAGTTCTTC
13,TRBV19,TRBJ1-2,NA,NA,CASNLDRTGSYTF,TGTGCCAGCAATCTTGACAGGACGGGTAGCTACACCTTC
13,TRBV7-2,TRBJ1-5,NA,few,CASSFQGVEPQHF,TGTGCCAGCAGCTTTCAAGGGGTGGAGCCCCAGCATTTT
17,TRBV18,TRBJ1-1,NA,few,CASSPVVTTVMNTEAFF,TGTGCCAGCTCACCAGTCGTGACTACAGTCATGAACACTGAAGCTTTCTTT
17,TRBV7-9,TRBJ1-3,NA,NA,CASSLGSRGASGNTIYF,TGTGCCAGCAGCTTAGGTTCTCGGGGGGCCTCTGGAAACACCATATATTTT
16,TRBV5-1,TRBJ2-7,NA,NA,CASSLGGTVSSYEQYF,TGCGCCAGCAGCTTGGGTGGGACTGTTAGCTCCTACGAGCAGTACTTC
14,TRBV3-1/TRBV3-2,TRBJ1-1,TRBD1,NA,CASSHRTGGTEAFF,TGTGCCAGCAGCCACAGGACAGGGGGCACTGAAGCTTTCTTT
15,TRBV7-9,TRBJ2-3,NA,once,CASSPNEDLADTQYF,TGTGCCAGCAGCCCCAACGAAGACCTAGCGGATACGCAGTATTTT
13,TRBV27,TRBJ2-1,TRBD2,NA,CASSWTSESEQFF,TGTGCCAGCAGTTGGACTAGCGAAAGTGAGCAGTTCTTC
16,TRBV21-1,TRBJ1-1,NA,NA,CASSKGRDRTNTEAFF,TGTGCCAGCAGCAAAGGGAGGGACCGGACTAACACTGAAGCTTTCTTT